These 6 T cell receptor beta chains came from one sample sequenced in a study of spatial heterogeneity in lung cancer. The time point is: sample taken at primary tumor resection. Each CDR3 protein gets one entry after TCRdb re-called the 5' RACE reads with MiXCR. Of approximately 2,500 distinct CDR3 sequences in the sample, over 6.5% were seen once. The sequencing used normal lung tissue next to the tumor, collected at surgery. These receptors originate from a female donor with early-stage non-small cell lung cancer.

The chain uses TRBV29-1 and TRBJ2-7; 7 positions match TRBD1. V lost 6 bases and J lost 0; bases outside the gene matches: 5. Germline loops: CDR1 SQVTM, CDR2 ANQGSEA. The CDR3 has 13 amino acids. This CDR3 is CSVNTGDSYEQYF. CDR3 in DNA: TGCAGCGTCAATACAGGGGACTCCTACGAGCAGTACTTC.

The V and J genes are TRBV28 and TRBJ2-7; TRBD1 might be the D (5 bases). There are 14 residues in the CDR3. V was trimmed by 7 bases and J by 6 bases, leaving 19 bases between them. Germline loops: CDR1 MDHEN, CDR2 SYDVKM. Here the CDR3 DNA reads TGTGCCAGCAAGGGTGATTCGAGAAGGGGCGAGCAGTACTTC. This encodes CASKGDSRRGEQYF.

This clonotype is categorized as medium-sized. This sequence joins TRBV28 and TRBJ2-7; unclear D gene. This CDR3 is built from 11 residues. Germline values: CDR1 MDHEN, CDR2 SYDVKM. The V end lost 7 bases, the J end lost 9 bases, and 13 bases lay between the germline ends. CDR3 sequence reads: CASTSHLGQYF. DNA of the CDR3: TGTGCCAGCACTTCTCATCTGGGGCAGTACTTC.

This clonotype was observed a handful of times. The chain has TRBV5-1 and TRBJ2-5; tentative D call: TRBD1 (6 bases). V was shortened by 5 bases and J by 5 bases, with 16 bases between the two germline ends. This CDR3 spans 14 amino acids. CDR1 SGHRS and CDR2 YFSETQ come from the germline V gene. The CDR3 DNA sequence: TGCGCCAGCAGGATACAGGGCCAAATGGAGACCCAGTACTTC. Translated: CASRIQGQMETQYF.

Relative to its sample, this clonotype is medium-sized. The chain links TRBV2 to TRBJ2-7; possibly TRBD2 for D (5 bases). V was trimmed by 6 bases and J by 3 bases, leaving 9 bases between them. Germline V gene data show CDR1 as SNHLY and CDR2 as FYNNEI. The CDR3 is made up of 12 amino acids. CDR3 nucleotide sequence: TGTGCCAGCAGGGGAGCCAGCTACGAGCAGTACTTC. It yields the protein CASRGASYEQYF.

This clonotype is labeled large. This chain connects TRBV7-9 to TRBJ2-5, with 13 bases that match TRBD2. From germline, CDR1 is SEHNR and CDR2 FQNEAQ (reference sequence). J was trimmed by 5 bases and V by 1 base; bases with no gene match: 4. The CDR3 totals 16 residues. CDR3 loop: CASSLGGLAGMETQYF. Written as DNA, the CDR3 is TGTGCCAGCAGCTTAGGGGGACTAGCGGGGATGGAGACCCAGTACTTC.